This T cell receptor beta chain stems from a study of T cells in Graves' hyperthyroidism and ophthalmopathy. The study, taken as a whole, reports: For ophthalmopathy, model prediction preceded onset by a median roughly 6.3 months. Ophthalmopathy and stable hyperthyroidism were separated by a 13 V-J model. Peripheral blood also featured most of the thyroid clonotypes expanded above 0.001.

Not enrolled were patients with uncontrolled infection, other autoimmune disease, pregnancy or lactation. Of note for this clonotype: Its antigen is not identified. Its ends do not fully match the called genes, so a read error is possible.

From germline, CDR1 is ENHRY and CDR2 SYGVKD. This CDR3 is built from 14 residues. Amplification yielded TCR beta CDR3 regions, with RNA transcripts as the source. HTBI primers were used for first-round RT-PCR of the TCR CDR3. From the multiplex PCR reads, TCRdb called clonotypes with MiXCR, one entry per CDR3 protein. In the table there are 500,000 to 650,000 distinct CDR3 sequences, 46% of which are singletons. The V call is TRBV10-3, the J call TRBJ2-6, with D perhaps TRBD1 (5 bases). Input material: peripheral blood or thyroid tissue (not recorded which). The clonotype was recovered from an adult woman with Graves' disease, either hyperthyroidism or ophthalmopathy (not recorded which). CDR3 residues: CAISDPAGANVLAF. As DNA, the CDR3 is TGTGCCATCAGTGACCCAGCTGGGGCCAACGTCCTGGCTTTC.